The source of this T cell receptor beta chain is a study of T cell responses to AZD1222 COVID-19 vaccine (dated by TCRdb to 2020 to 2023). The study in broad terms: AZD1222 recipients with second doses at about 4 weeks or about 12 weeks were pooled, because spike-specific TCR depth and breadth did not differ between schedules. TCR sequencing covered some 240 trial participants: 200 to 220 given two doses of AZD1222 and 26 given two doses of MenACWY control vaccine. Trial participants were enrolled by age into subgroups of 18-55, 56-69 and 70-plus years, and 148, 28 and 57 TCR-sequenced participants, respectively, were included in these subgroups.

The full study reports these points: In the small 56-69-year group, the increase in depth fell short of significance, most likely because of low power. Only five to seven AZD1222 recipients were SARS-CoV-2 seropositive at baseline, limiting conclusions about previously exposed vaccinees. No day 14 peak-response samples were available, so repertoires were characterized only after the peak T cell response. Nearly half of unique spike-specific TCRs reportedly recognized epitopes outside regions mutated in the B.1.351 and B.1.1.7 variants. Participants were mostly white British, with more females than males. The authors suggested clonal diversity may have been underestimated. After two AZD1222 doses, spike-specific TCR breadth and depth were significantly higher than at day 0 and than in MenACWY recipients. Vaccine-associated CD4 TCRs spanned the whole spike protein, with dominant responses in regions 160-218 and 743-854.

This specimen's time point label, per the study, means: baseline before first vaccination. Vaccinee samples came from UK trials COV001 and COV002, including a single-blind randomized controlled phase 2/3 trial of AZD1222 (ChAdOx1 nCoV-19) in healthy adults. For TCRbeta chain sequencing, PBMC samples from trial participants were taken at day 0 and at day 28 after the second dose. V gives up 1 base and J gives up 4 bases, and the segment between their germline ends measures 10 bases. The CDR3 spans 14 residues, from the cysteine through the phenylalanine. Only the CDR3 DNA stays, 42 bases, in frame from base 1. CDR1 is given as MNHEY and CDR2 as SVGEGT, both from the germline V gene. The CDR3 regions of human TCRbeta chains were analyzed by immunosequencing. The published analysis was carried out like this. TCRs in the repertoires were matched against a reference library of SARS-CoV-2-specific TCRs that had been generated with the MIRA antigen-specificity platform. Breadth was defined as the fraction of unique TCRs that were SARS-CoV-2-associated. Depth was defined as the fraction of total T cells that were SARS-CoV-2-associated. Using the MIRA data, each spike-specific TCR was assigned both to the spike region to which the TCR was reactive and to a CD4 or CD8 class. Log10-transformed breadth and depth values were compared by one-way ANOVA with Sidak's multiple comparisons tests. Drawn from immuneACCESS, this table holds only the in-frame rearrangements with V and J called that TCRdb kept. Clones are partly lost; checked studies trace under half to an unresolved V gene and leave the rest unexplained. V, J and clone size derive from that table, while D and trimming were established from the DNA sequence. This sample comprises around 120,000 clones, more than 75% of them detected only once. The ten largest clones represent about 10% of the sample.

Turning to this clone: The clone's antigen remains unknown. Nothing much larger sits one base from this clone, and base qualities are not available.

The sequence is built from TRBV6-2 or TRBV6-3 and TRBJ1-1, with a weak D call of TRBD1 (6 bases match). The source of this sequence is an adult in good health. Sequenced material: peripheral blood, taken on day 0 of AZD1222 vaccination. The CDR3 in this case is CASSYLQGGTEAFF. The sequence in DNA is TGTGCCAGCAGTTACTTACAGGGTGGCACTGAAGCTTTCTTT.